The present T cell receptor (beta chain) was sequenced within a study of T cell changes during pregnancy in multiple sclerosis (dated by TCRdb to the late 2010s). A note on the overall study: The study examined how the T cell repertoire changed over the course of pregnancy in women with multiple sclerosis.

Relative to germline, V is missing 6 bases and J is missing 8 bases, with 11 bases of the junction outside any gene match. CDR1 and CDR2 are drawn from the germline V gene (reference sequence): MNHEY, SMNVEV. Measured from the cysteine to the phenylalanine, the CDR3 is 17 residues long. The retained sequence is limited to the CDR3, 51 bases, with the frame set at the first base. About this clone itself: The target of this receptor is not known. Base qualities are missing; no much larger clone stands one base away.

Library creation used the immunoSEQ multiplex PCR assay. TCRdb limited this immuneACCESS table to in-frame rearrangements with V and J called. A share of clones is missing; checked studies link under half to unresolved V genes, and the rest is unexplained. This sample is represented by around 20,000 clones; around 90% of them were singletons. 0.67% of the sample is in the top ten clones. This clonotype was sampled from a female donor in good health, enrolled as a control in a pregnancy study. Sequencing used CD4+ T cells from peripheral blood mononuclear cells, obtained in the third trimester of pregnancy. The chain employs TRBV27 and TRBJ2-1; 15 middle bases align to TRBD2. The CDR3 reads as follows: CASSPELGLAGGHEQFF. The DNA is TGTGCCAGCAGCCCTGAATTGGGACTAGCGGGGGGCCATGAGCAGTTCTTC.